This T cell receptor (beta chain) was captured by sequencing in a study of graft-versus-host responses after intestinal transplantation (dated by TCRdb to the early 2020s). At the level of the whole study: Multivisceral, liver-intestinal, or isolated intestinal transplants were received by the recipients. Anti-thymocyte globulin induction was given to all recipients, followed by maintenance tacrolimus and steroids for approximately three years. Bulk TCR-beta CDR3 sequencing was used to track graft-versus-host and host-versus-graft alloreactive T cell clones in the graft, circulation and bone marrow after intestinal transplantation. Alloreactive clones were identified by sequencing pre-transplant mixed lymphocyte reaction products and comparing these products with unstimulated pre-transplant donor and recipient T cells. Of the approximately 24 intestinal transplant recipients enrolled in the cohort, one of whom was a retransplant, a few patients without pretransplant specimens were excluded. Donor T cell macrochimerism was defined as a peak of at least 4% donor T cells among recipient peripheral blood mononuclear cells. Rather than going through the commercial service, samples from a few later patients were sequenced in-house on an Illumina MiSeq and processed with MiXCR.

V lost 4 bases and J lost 5 bases; the stretch between them is 11 bases long. Including the terminal cysteine and phenylalanine, the CDR3 comprises 13 residues. The entry retains the CDR3 DNA only, 39 bases that are in frame from base 1. The germline V gene (reference sequence) gives CDR1 as MNHNY and CDR2 as SVGAGI. The library was produced with the immunoSEQ multiplex PCR assay. For most patients, genomic DNA was isolated with the Qiagen DNeasy Blood and Tissue Kit and sent frozen to Adaptive Biotechnologies for TCR sequencing. Adaptive Biotechnologies carried out high-throughput TCR-beta CDR3 sequencing of genomic DNA for most patients. For the original study's pipeline: TCR sequencing data were retrieved from Adaptive's ImmunoSEQ software for roughly 17 patients, whereas a few other patients were processed with MiXCR and VDJtools. To correct CD4 versus CD8 sorting errors, any sequence found in both subsets at a frequency ratio below 5:1 was removed. Because the origin of CDR3 nucleotide sequences shared between donor and recipient could not be assigned, those sequences were removed. At least 2-fold expansion over unstimulated cells and a minimum CFSE-low frequency of 0.002% (template counts) or 0.001% (read counts) were required for clones to be classified as alloreactive. Clones detected in sequenced pre-transplant spleen, lymph node, or MLR CFSE-low populations of the donor or recipient were defined as mappable. Cumulative frequency of alloreactive clones was calculated as a percentage of all sequences weighted by copy number. Not all clones reach the TCRdb copy of this immuneACCESS table, which keeps in-frame sequences only. Checked studies attribute under half of the gap to unresolved V genes and leave the rest unexplained. Clone size and V and J calls were adopted from that table, with D and trimming inferred from the DNA. Present in this sample are tens of thousands of clones, 89% of which were seen just once. In total, the top ten clones hold 0.5% to 0.65% of the sample.

Overall study outcomes, separate from this receptor: GvH clones were detected in recipient bone marrow, and some appeared earlier in ileal mucosa or blood, consistent with an intestinal mucosal origin. Patients with donor T cell macrochimerism had high GvH to HvG T cell clonal ratios in their allografts. The relatively low number and heterogeneity of intestinal transplant patients limited the conclusions. Peak levels of circulating GvH clones were associated with declines in HvG clones early after transplant.

A few counts support this clone. The antigen it binds to is not known. There are no base qualities to consult, and no much larger clone falls within one base. The sample's time point label, decoded: cells obtained before transplantation from donor or recipient. CD3+CD4+ and CD3+CD8+ populations were FACS-sorted from unstimulated pre-transplant donor and recipient cells taken from spleen or lymph nodes. Specimen: unstimulated CD4+ T cells sorted from spleen or lymph node cells, collected before transplant. The receptor was derived from a human donor who was the organ donor for an intestinal transplant. The receptor chain draws on TRBV6-6 and TRBJ1-1, with the identity of the D gene unclear. The CDR3 amino acid sequence is: CASSSSGGTEAFF. In nucleotides, the sequence is TGTGCCAGCAGTTCAAGTGGAGGTACTGAAGCTTTCTTT.